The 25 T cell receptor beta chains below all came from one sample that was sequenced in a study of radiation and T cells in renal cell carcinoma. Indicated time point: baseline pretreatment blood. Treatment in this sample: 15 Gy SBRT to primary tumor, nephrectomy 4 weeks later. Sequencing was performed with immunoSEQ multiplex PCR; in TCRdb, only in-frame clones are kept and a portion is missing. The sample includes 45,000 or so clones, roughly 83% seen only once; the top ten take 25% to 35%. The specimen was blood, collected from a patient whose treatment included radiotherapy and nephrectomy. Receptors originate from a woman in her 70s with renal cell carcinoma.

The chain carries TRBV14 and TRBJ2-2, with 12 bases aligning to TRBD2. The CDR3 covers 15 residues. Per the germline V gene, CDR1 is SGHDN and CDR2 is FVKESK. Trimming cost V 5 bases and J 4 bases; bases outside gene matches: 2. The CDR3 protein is CASSEGLAGTGELFF. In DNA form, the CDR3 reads TGTGCCAGCAGCGAGGGACTAGCGGGCACCGGGGAGCTGTTTTTT.

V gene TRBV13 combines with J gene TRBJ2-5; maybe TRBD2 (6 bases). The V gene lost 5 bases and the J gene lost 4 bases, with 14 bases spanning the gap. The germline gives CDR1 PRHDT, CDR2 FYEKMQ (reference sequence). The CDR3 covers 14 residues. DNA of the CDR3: TGTGCCAGCAGCCCCGTGGGGGGTTCAGAGACCCAGTACTTC. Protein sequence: CASSPVGGSETQYF.

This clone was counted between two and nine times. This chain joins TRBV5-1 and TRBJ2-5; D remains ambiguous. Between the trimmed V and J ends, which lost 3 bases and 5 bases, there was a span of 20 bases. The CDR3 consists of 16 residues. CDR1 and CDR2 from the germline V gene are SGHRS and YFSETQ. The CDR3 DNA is TGCGCCAGCAGCTCCGGAATGGTCGGTAACGGTGAGACCCAGTACTTC. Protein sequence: CASSSGMVGNGETQYF.

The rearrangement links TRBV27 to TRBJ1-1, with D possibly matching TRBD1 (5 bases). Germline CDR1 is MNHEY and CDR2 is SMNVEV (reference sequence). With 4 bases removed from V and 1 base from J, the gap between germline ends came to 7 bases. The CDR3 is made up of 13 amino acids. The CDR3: CASSSGQNTEAFF. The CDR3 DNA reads TGTGCCAGCAGTTCCGGACAGAACACTGAAGCTTTCTTT.

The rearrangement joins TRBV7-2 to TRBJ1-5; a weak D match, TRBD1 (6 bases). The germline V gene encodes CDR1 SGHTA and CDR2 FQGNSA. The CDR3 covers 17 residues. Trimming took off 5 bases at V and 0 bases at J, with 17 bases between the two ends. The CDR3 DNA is TGTGCCAGCAGCCCCGGTGGGGCAGGGGCTAGCAATCAGCCCCAGCATTTT. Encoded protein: CASSPGGAGASNQPQHF.

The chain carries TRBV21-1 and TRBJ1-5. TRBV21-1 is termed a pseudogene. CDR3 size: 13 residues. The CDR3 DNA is TGTGCCAGCGGGGGTTATAGCAATCAGCCCCAGCATTTT. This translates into CASGGYSNQPQHF.

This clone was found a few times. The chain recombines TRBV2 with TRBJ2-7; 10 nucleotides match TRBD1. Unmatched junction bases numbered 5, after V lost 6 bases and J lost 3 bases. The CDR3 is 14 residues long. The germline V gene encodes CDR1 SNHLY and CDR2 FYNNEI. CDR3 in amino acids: CASSVGTGDYEQYF. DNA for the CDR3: TGTGCCAGCAGCGTGGGGACAGGGGACTACGAGCAGTACTTC.

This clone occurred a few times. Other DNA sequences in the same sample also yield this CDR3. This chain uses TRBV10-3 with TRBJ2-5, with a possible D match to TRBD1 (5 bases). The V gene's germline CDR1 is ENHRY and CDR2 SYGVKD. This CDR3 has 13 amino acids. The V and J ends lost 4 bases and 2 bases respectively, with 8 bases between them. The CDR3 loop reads CAISARGQETQYF. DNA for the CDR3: TGTGCCATCAGTGCTAGGGGTCAAGAGACCCAGTACTTC.

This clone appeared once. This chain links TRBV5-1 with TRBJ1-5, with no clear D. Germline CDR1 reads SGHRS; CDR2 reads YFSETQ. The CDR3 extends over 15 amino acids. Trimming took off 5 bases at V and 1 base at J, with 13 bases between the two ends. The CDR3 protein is CASSYDGFSNQPQHF. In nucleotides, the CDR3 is TGCGCCAGCAGTTATGACGGATTCAGCAATCAGCCCCAGCATTTT.

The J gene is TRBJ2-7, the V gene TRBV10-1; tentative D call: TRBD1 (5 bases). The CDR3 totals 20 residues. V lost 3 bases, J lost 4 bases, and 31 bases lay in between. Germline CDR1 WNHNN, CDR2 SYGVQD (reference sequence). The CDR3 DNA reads TGCGCCAGCAGTGATGACCAGGGTAAGGGGTTTGGGAAAGGATGGTACGAGCAGTACTTC. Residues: CASSDDQGKGFGKGWYEQYF.

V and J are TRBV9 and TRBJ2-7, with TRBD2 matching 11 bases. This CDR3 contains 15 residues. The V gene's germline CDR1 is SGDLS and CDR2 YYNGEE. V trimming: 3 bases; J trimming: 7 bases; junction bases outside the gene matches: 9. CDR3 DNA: TGTGCCAGCAGCGGGTTAGCGGGAGGGCCGATTGAGCAGTACTTC. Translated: CASSGLAGGPIEQYF. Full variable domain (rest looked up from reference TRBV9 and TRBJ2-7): DSGVTQTPKHLITATGQRVTLRCSPRSGDLSVYWYQQSLDQGLQFLIQYYNGEERAKGNILERFSAQQFPDLHSELNLSSLELGDSALYFCASSGLAGGPIEQYFGPGTRLTVT.

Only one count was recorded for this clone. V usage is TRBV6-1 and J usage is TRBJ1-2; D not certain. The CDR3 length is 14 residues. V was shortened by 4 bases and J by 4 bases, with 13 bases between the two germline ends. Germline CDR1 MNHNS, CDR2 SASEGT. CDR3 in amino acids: CASSVGEVFYGYTF. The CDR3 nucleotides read TGTGCCAGCAGTGTCGGGGAAGTGTTCTATGGCTACACCTTC.

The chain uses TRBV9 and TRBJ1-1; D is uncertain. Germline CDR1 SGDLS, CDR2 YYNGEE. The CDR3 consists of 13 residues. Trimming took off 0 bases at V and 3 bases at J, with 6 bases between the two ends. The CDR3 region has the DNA TGTGCCAGCAGCGTAGGGAGTTACACTGAAGCTTTCTTT. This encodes CASSVGSYTEAFF.

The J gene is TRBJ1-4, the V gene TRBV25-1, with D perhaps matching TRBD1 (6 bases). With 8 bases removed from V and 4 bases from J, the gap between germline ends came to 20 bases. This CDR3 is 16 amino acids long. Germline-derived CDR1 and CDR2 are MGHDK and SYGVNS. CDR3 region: CASVGGRGQSNEKLFF. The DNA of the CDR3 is TGTGCCAGCGTGGGCGGGCGGGGGCAGAGTAATGAAAAACTGTTTTTT.

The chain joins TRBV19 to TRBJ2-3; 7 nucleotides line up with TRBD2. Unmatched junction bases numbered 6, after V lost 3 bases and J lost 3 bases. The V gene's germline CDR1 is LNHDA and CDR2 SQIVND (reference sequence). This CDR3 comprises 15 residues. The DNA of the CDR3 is TGTGCCAGTAGTATCTCAGGACTAGAGACAGATACGCAGTATTTT. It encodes CASSISGLETDTQYF.

CDR3: CASSESKASGDPTGELFF. The CDR3 bases are TGCGCCAGCAGTGAGTCGAAGGCTAGCGGGGACCCCACCGGGGAGCTGTTTTTT. This rearrangement joins TRBV10-1 to TRBJ2-2; 9 bases match TRBD2. Losses at the gene ends were 0 bases for V and 4 bases for J; bases not matched to a gene: 9. This CDR3 is 18 amino acids long. From germline, CDR1 is WNHNN and CDR2 SYGVQD (reference sequence).

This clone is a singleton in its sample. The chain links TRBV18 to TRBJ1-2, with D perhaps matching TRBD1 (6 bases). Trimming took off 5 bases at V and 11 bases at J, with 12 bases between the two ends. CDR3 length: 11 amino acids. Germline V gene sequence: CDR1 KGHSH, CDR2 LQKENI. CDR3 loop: CASSAQGWYTF. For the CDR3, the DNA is TGTGCCAGCTCAGCCCAGGGGTGGTACACCTTC.

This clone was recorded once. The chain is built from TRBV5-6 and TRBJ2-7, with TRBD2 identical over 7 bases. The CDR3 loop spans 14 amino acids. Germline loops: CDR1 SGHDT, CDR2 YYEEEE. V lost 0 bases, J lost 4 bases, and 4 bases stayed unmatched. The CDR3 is CASSLVSGGYEQYF. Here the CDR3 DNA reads TGTGCCAGCAGCTTGGTGTCGGGGGGTTACGAGCAGTACTTC.

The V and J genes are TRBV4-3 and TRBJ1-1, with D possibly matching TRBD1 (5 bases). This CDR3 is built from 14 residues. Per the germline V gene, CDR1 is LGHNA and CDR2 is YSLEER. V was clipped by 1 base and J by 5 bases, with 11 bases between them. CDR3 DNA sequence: TGCGCCAGCAGCCAAGCGGGGGGAAATACTGAAGCTTTCTTT. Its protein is CASSQAGGNTEAFF.

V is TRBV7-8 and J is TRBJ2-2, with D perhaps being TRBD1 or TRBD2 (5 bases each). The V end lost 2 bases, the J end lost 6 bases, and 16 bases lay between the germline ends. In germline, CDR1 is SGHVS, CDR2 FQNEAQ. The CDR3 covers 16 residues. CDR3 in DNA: TGTGCCAGCAGCTTATCCACAGGAGGCCCACCCGGGGAGCTGTTTTTT. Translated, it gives CASSLSTGGPPGELFF.

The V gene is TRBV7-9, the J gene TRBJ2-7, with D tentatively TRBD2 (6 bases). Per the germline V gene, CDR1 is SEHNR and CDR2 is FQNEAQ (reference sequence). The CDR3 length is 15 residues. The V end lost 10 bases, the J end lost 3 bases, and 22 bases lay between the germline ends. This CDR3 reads CATSHGSSENYEQYF. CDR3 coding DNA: TGTGCCACCTCGCACGGATCTAGCGAGAACTACGAGCAGTACTTC.

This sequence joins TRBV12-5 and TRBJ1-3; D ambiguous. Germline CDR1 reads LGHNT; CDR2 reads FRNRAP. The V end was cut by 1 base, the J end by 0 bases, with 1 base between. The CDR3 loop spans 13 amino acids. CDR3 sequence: CASGLGSGNTIYF. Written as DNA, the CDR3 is TGTGCTAGTGGTTTGGGCTCTGGAAACACCATATATTTT. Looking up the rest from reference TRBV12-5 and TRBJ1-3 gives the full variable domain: DARVTQTPRHKVTEMGQEVTMRCQPILGHNTVFWYRQTMMQGLELLAYFRNRAPLDDSGMPKDRFSAEMPDATLATLKIQPSEPRDSAVYFCASGLGSGNTIYFGEGSWLTVV.

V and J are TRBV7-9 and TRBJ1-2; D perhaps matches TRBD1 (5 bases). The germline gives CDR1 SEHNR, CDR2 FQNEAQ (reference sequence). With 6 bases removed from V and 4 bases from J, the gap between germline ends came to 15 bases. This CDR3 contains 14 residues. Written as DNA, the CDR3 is TGTGCCAGCAGTTCATACCGGGGGAGCTATGGCTACACCTTC. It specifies CASSSYRGSYGYTF.

The CDR3, as DNA: TGTGCCAGCAGTTTATACCCTTTTGACGAGCAGTACTTC. Its protein product is CASSLYPFDEQYF. The genes are TRBV27 and TRBJ2-7; no clear D. Trimming took 1 base from V and 5 from J, leaving 9 bases between them. The CDR3 consists of 13 residues. The germline V gene encodes CDR1 MNHEY and CDR2 SMNVEV (reference sequence).

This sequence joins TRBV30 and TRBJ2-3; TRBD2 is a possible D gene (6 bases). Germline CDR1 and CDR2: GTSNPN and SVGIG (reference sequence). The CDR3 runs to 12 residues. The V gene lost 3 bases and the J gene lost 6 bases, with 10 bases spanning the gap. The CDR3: CAWSDGGDTQYF. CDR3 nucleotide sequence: TGTGCCTGGAGCGACGGGGGTGATACGCAGTATTTT. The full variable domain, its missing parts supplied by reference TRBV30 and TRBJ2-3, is SQTIHQWPATLVQPVGSPLSLECTVEGTSNPNLYWYRQAAGRGLQLLFYSVGIGQISSEVPQNLSASRPQDRQFILSSKKLLLSDSGFYLCAWSDGGDTQYFGPGTRLTVL.